Listed below are T cell receptor beta chains from one sample, sequenced in a study of cytomegalovirus exposure and HLA in healthy donors. Here immunoSEQ multiplex PCR was the method, and the copy in TCRdb shows in-frame clones only, minus some. Of some 98,000 clones in the sample, 9.4% were seen once. Sequencing used PBMCs. These receptors were collected from a man aged 50 to 60 in good health and CMV-seropositive. CDR3s include the opening cysteine and the closing phenylalanine or tryptophan. D genes are given only for firm matches. Size tells how often a clone was seen (once, few, many) or the class of an expanded clone, and some rows leave it out.

TRBJ2-5 | TRBD1 | TRBV6-5 | . | TGTGCCAGCAGTAGGACAGGATTAATTCAAGAGACCCAGTACTTC | CASSRTGLIQETQYF
TRBJ1-2 | TRBD1 | TRBV29-1 | many | TGCAGCGTTCGAGACAGGGGGCGCGGAGCTAACTATGGCTACACCTTC | CSVRDRGRGANYGYTF
TRBJ2-1 | . | TRBV10-3 | . | TGTGCCATCAGTGTGGCCTTGGGGGGGACAGGGCAGTTCTTC | CAISVALGGTGQFF
TRBJ2-1 | . | TRBV6-5 | few | TGTGCCAGCAGCAACAACGGACAAGCCAAGAATGAGCAGTTCTTC | CASSNNGQAKNEQFF
TRBJ2-1 | TRBD1 | TRBV14 | . | TGTGCCAGCAGCCAACCGGGACAGATTAGAAGGAATGAGCAGTTCTTC | CASSQPGQIRRNEQFF
TRBJ1-1 | . | TRBV5-6 | . | TGTGCCAGCACCCGCGAAGTCTTGACTGAAGCTTTCTTT | CASTREVLTEAFF
TRBJ1-6 | . | TRBV4-1 | few | TGCGCCAGCAGGAAAGGGGAGGGTTCACCCCTCCCCTTT | CASRKGEGSPLPF
TRBJ2-7 | TRBD2 | TRBV19 | . | TGTGCCAGTAGTTTGGGGGGGAATCTGAACGAGCAGTACTTC | CASSLGGNLNEQYF
TRBJ1-1 | TRBD1 | TRBV6-1 | . | TGTGCCGCCAGGGGGTCCGGCACTGAAGCTTTCTTT | CAARGSGTEAFF
TRBJ1-1 | . | TRBV27 | . | TGTGCCAGCAGTCCGACGTCAGGATCACGTACTGAAGCTTTCTTT | CASSPTSGSRTEAFF
TRBJ2-3 | TRBD2 | TRBV9 | once | TGTGCCAGCAGCGCCCCCCGGGCTAGCGGGTTGTTGACAGATACGCAGTATTTT | CASSAPRASGLLTDTQYF
TRBJ2-7 | . | TRBV28 | few | TGTGCCAGCAGACCCCCTGGTGGGAGAACCTACGAGCAGTACTTC | CASRPPGGRTYEQYF
TRBJ2-1 | TRBD2 | TRBV7-2 | few | TGTGCCAGCAGCTTAGTAGCGGGGGCCCAAGGAGAGCAGTTCTTC | CASSLVAGAQGEQFF
TRBJ2-5 | . | TRBV29-1 | . | TGCAGCGTTGGATCCTTCCGGACAACCCAAGAGACCCAGTACTTC | CSVGSFRTTQETQYF
TRBJ1-3 | . | TRBV2 | few | TGTGCCAGCAATCCGGAGAGCTCTGGAAACACCATATATTTT | CASNPESSGNTIYF
TRBJ2-7 | TRBD1 | TRBV5-6 | few | TGTGCCAGCAGCTTGGCCGACAGGGTCCGGTACGAGCAGTACTTC | CASSLADRVRYEQYF